Each of the 23 T cell receptor beta chains below was sequenced from the same sample in a study of blood T cell repertoires in COVID-19. Only in-frame clones appear in the TCRdb table, and some are missing; sequencing was by immunoSEQ multiplex PCR. The table records a few hundred thousand clones, around 91% of them present only once. Source material: PBMCs or T cells enriched from blood (not recorded which). These receptors came from a man aged 30 to 39 who had recovered from COVID-19.

The chain recombines TRBV28 with TRBJ1-2; D is possibly TRBD1 (6 bases). The CDR3 totals 14 residues. In germline, CDR1 is MDHEN, CDR2 SYDVKM. The V end lost 1 base, the J end lost 4 bases, and 10 bases lay between the germline ends. CDR3 nucleotide sequence: TGTGCCAGCAGTTTATCCCGGACAGCCTATGGCTACACCTTC. Translated, it gives CASSLSRTAYGYTF.

The chain carries TRBV5-6 and TRBJ2-2; a weak D match, TRBD1 (5 bases). Trimming left V 4 bases short and J 4 bases short, with 8 bases between. The CDR3 contains 13 residues. The germline V gene encodes CDR1 SGHDT and CDR2 YYEEEE. The CDR3 DNA follows: TGTGCCAGCAGCCCAGGGTTCACCGGGGAGCTGTTTTTT. Translated: CASSPGFTGELFF.

This clone was observed a single time. J is TRBJ2-1 and V is TRBV28, with D possibly being TRBD1 (5 bases). Germline assignment: CDR1 MDHEN and CDR2 SYDVKM. The length of the CDR3 is 14 residues. Trimming cost V 5 bases and J 2 bases, with 10 bases left between them. The CDR3 spells CASSLPTAYNEQFF. The CDR3 DNA reads TGTGCCAGCAGTCTCCCGACAGCCTACAATGAGCAGTTCTTC.

The chain uses TRBV7-2 and TRBJ2-3; 8 positions match TRBD2. The ends lost 3 bases at V and 2 bases at J; junction bases unmatched: 4. Germline CDR1 is SGHTA and CDR2 is FQGNSA. This CDR3 has 15 amino acids. For the CDR3, the DNA is TGTGCCAGCAGCTTCTATAGCGGGACCACAGATACGCAGTATTTT. Protein: CASSFYSGTTDTQYF.

The V gene is TRBV29-1, the J gene TRBJ2-1; no firm D call. The CDR3 extends over 11 amino acids. From germline, CDR1 is SQVTM and CDR2 ANQGSEA. V shed 7 bases and J shed 6 bases, with 10 bases lying between them. CDR3 residues: CSAPLANEQFF. CDR3 coding DNA: TGCAGCGCCCCGTTAGCCAATGAGCAGTTCTTC.

The genes are TRBV4-1 and TRBJ2-7, with 7 bases that match TRBD1. Germline V lookup: CDR1 MGHRA, CDR2 YSYEKL. V trimming: 1 base; J trimming: 3 bases; junction bases outside the gene matches: 6. The CDR3 covers 15 residues. CDR3 protein: CASSQAKGQFYEQYF. The CDR3 DNA sequence: TGCGCCAGCAGCCAAGCCAAGGGACAGTTCTACGAGCAGTACTTC.

The chain carries TRBV23-1 and TRBJ1-3; a possible D gene is TRBD1 (5 bases). TRBV23-1 is known as an ORF, though its function is uncertain. Trimming shortened V by 3 bases and J by 4 bases, and 16 bases separated the two germline ends. The CDR3 loop spans 16 amino acids. CDR3 sequence (DNA): TGCGCCAGCAGTCATCGACCTCGGACAAGAGGAAACACCATATATTTT. It is translated as CASSHRPRTRGNTIYF.

The chain couples TRBV7-2 to TRBJ2-7; the D gene is possibly TRBD2 (5 bases). The CDR3 has 16 amino acids. The ends were cut back, 5 bases at V and 1 base at J, with 18 bases in the middle. Germline CDR1 reads SGHTA; CDR2 reads FQGNSA. Here the CDR3 reads CASSNGGRSVSYEQYF. CDR3 nucleotides: TGTGCCAGCAGCAACGGAGGACGGTCCGTATCCTACGAGCAGTACTTC.

The chain carries TRBV6-5 and TRBJ2-2; TRBD1 aligns across 7 bases. The CDR3 contains 14 residues. CDR1 and CDR2 (germline): MNHEY, SVGAGI. The J segment lost 7 bases and the V segment lost 5 bases, leaving 7 bases of the junction unmatched. The CDR3 loop is CASSPGGVSGELFF. The CDR3 coding sequence is TGTGCCAGCAGTCCAGGGGGTGTAAGCGGGGAGCTGTTTTTT.

On this clone: This specimen includes other DNA sequences encoding the same CDR3. The rearrangement uses TRBV30 and TRBJ2-7; no clear D gene. Germline V CDR1 and CDR2: GTSNPN, SVGIG (reference sequence). The CDR3 runs to 13 residues. Trimming removed 0 bases from V and 2 bases from J, with 8 bases in between. The CDR3 nucleotides are TGTGCCTGGAGTGTCCAGGATCCCTACGAGCAGTACTTC. Translated, it gives CAWSVQDPYEQYF.

The chain is built from TRBV12-3 or TRBV12-4 and TRBJ1-5; D is possibly TRBD1 (5 bases). Deletions cut 6 bases from V and 6 bases from J, with 12 bases between. There are 13 residues in the CDR3. The CDR3 DNA follows: TGTGCCAGCAGGGGGGGGGTATCTCAGCCCCAGCATTTT. Amino acids: CASRGGVSQPQHF.

The chain recombines TRBV5-1 with TRBJ1-1; D call uncertain. V dropped 0 bases and J dropped 4 bases, with 13 bases sitting between them. Germline-derived CDR1 and CDR2 are SGHRS and YFSETQ. The CDR3 is 15 amino acids. The CDR3 here is CASSLVMGSGTEAFF. Here the CDR3 DNA reads TGCGCCAGCAGCTTGGTCATGGGTTCGGGCACTGAAGCTTTCTTT. Combining the CDR3 with reference TRBV5-1 and TRBJ1-1 gives the whole variable domain KAGVTQTPRYLIKTRGQQVTLSCSPISGHRSVSWYQQTPGQGLQFLFEYFSETQRNKGNFPGRFSGRQFSNSRSEMNVSTLELGDSALYLCASSLVMGSGTEAFFGQGTRLTVV.

The V and J genes are TRBV28 and TRBJ2-7; 7 bases map to TRBD1. V trimming: 7 bases; J trimming: 2 bases; junction bases outside the gene matches: 11. The germline V gene has CDR1 MDHEN and CDR2 SYDVKM. The CDR3 is 15 amino acids. The DNA for the CDR3 is TGTGCCAGCATCAAGGGGGCGGCAATCACCTACGAGCAGTACTTC. Amino acids: CASIKGAAITYEQYF. Combining the CDR3 with reference TRBV28 and TRBJ2-7 gives the whole variable domain DVKVTQSSRYLVKRTGEKVFLECVQDMDHENMFWYRQDPGLGLRLIYFSYDVKMKEKGDIPEGYSVSREKKERFSLILESASTNQTSMYLCASIKGAAITYEQYFGPGTRLTVT.

V is TRBV3-1 (or the pseudogene TRBV3-2) and J is TRBJ2-1, with a weak D call TRBD2 (5 bases). Trimming left V 1 base short and J 6 bases short, with 13 bases between. Germline assignment: CDR1 LGHDT and CDR2 YNNKEL (reference sequence). This CDR3 comprises 15 residues. The CDR3 protein is CASSQVGLAGNEQFF. CDR3 in DNA: TGTGCCAGCAGCCAAGTGGGTCTGGCGGGCAATGAGCAGTTCTTC.

The chain couples TRBV3-1 (or the pseudogene TRBV3-2) to TRBJ1-2, with TRBD1 matching over 7 bases. Germline V CDR1 and CDR2: LGHDT, YNNKEL (reference sequence). CDR3 size: 20 residues. The junction had 20 bases not matched to a gene; V was cut back by 4 bases and J by 0 bases. For the CDR3, the DNA is TGTGCCAGCAGCCGACGGAGGGGGCTTGGGACTGTACGAACTAACTATGGCTACACCTTC. Translation: CASSRRRGLGTVRTNYGYTF.

The chain recombines TRBV18 with TRBJ2-1, with a weak D call TRBD2 (6 bases). Trimming removed 4 bases from V and 6 bases from J, with 19 bases in between. The CDR3 contains 16 residues. Per the germline V gene, CDR1 is KGHSH and CDR2 is LQKENI. The CDR3 sequence: CASSQPGLPGGNEQFF. CDR3 DNA: TGTGCCAGCTCACAACCGGGACTTCCTGGGGGCAATGAGCAGTTCTTC.

The chain links TRBV3-1 (or the pseudogene TRBV3-2) to TRBJ2-5; 7 nucleotides match TRBD1. The CDR3 spans 14 residues. V shed 0 bases, J shed 7 bases, and the junction held 5 bases outside the gene matches. Germline V gives CDR1 LGHDT, CDR2 YNNKEL (reference sequence). CDR3 residues: CASSQDPAGGTQYF. CDR3 nucleotide sequence: TGTGCCAGCAGCCAAGATCCGGCAGGGGGGACCCAGTACTTC.

This chain connects TRBV11-2 to TRBJ2-2; TRBD2 agrees at 12 bases. This CDR3 spans 16 amino acids. V dropped 4 bases and J dropped 7; count of bases not matched to a gene: 7. Germline assignment: CDR1 SGHAT and CDR2 FQNNGV. CDR3: CASSSGLAGYIGELFF. DNA of the CDR3: TGTGCCAGCAGCTCCGGACTAGCGGGATATATCGGGGAGCTGTTTTTT.

The rearrangement joins TRBV12-5 to TRBJ2-3; perhaps TRBD2 as D (6 bases). Germline assignment: CDR1 LGHNT and CDR2 FRNRAP. The CDR3 is 16 residues long. V lost 8 bases and J 3 bases, leaving 21 bases between the germline ends. DNA for the CDR3: TGTGCTAGTTCCCCAATCCCCGGGAGTTTGACAGATACGCAGTATTTT. Translating gives CASSPIPGSLTDTQYF.

CDR3: CATSRDLGQRTGELFF. The DNA of the CDR3 is TGTGCCACCAGCAGAGATCTTGGCCAACGAACCGGGGAGCTGTTTTTT. The rearrangement links TRBV15 to TRBJ2-2; D is unresolved. V shed 0 bases and J shed 5 bases, with 13 bases lying between them. Germline V gene data show CDR1 as LNHNV and CDR2 as YYDKDF (reference sequence). The CDR3 is 16 residues long.

The chain links TRBV4-1 to TRBJ2-7; the D gene is possibly TRBD1 (5 bases). The CDR3 contains 16 residues. V dropped 0 bases and J dropped 4 bases, with 16 bases sitting between them. Germline V gene sequence: CDR1 MGHRA, CDR2 YSYEKL. The CDR3 nucleotides read TGCGCCAGCAGCCAAGAGATGGGGCGTCAAATTTACGAGCAGTACTTC. This sequence encodes CASSQEMGRQIYEQYF.

CDR3 sequence reads: CASSLLDVQGYGYTF. The CDR3 DNA reads TGTGCCAGCAGCTTATTGGATGTACAGGGGTATGGCTACACCTTC. The V gene is TRBV7-9, the J gene TRBJ1-2; TRBD1 agrees at 7 bases. This CDR3 comprises 15 residues. The trim removed 2 bases at V and 5 bases at J, leaving 8 bases unmatched. Germline loops: CDR1 SEHNR, CDR2 FQNEAQ (reference sequence). The variable domain in full, with the rest retrieved from reference TRBV7-9 and TRBJ1-2, is DTGVSQNPRHKITKRGQNVTFRCDPISEHNRLYWYRQTLGQGPEFLTYFQNEAQLEKSRLLSDRFSAERPKGSFSTLEIQRTEQGDSAMYLCASSLLDVQGYGYTFGSGTRLTVV.

The chain links TRBV7-8 to TRBJ2-5; perhaps TRBD1 as D (5 bases). Trimming removed 5 bases at V and 2 bases at J, with 9 bases between. There are 13 residues in the CDR3. Germline CDR1 and CDR2: SGHVS and FQNEAQ. The CDR3, as DNA: TGTGCCAGCAGCAGAGACAGTCAAGAGACCCAGTACTTC. Translated: CASSRDSQETQYF. The variable domain in full, with the rest retrieved from reference TRBV7-8 and TRBJ2-5, is GAGVSQSPRYKVAKRGQDVALRCDPISGHVSLFWYQQALGQGPEFLTYFQNEAQLDKSGLPSDRFFAERPEGSVSTLKIQRTQQEDSAVYLCASSRDSQETQYFGPGTRLLVL.